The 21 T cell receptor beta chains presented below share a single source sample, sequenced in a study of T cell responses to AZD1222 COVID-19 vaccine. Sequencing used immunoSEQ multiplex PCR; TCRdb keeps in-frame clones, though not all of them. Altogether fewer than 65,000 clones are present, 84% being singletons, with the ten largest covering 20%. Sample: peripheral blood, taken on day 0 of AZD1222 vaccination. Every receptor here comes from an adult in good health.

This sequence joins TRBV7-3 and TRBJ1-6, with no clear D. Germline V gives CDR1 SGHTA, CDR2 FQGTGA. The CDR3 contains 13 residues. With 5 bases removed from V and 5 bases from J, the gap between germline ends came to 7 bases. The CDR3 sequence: CASSPSNNSPLHF. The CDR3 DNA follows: TGTGCCAGCAGCCCGTCGAATAATTCACCCCTCCACTTT.

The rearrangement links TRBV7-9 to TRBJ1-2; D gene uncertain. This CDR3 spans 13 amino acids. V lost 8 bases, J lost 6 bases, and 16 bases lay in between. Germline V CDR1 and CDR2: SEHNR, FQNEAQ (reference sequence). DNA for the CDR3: TGTGCCAGCGGAACCGGGGAACGTGATGGCTACACCTTC. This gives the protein CASGTGERDGYTF.

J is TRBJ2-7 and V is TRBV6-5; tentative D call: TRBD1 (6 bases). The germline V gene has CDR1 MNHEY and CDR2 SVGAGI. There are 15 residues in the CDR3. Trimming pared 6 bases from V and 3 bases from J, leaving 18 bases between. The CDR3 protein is CASSKRAGAFYEQYF. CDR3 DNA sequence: TGTGCCAGCAGCAAAAGGGCAGGGGCGTTCTACGAGCAGTACTTC.

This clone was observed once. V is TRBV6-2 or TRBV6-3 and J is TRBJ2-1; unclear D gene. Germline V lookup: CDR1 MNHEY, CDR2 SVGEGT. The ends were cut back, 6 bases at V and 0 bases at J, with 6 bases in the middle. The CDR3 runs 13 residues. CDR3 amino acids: CASRPSSYNEQFF. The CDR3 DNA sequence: TGTGCCAGCAGACCTAGCTCCTACAATGAGCAGTTCTTC.

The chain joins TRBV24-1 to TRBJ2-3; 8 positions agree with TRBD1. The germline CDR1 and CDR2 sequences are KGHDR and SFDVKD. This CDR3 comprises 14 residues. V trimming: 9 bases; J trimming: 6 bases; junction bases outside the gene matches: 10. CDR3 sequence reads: CATGQTGESDTQYF. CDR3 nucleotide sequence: TGTGCCACCGGGCAGACAGGGGAATCGGATACGCAGTATTTT.

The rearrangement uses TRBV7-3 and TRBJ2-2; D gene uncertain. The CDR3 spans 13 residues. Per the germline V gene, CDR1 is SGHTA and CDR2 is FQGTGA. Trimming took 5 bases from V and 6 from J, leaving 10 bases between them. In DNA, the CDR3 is TGTGCCAGCAGCGTCCGGATGTCCGGGGAGCTGTTTTTT. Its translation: CASSVRMSGELFF.

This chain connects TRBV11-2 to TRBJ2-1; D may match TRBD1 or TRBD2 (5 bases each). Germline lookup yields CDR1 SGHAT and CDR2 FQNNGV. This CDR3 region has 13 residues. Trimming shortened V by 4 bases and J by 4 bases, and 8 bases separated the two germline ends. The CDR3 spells CASSWGRYNEQFF. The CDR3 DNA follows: TGTGCCAGCAGCTGGGGGAGATACAATGAGCAGTTCTTC. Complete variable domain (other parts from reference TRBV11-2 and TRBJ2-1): EAGVAQSPRYKIIEKRQSVAFWCNPISGHATLYWYQQILGQGPKLLIQFQNNGVVDDSQLPKDRFSAERLKGVDSTLKIQPAKLEDSAVYLCASSWGRYNEQFFGPGTRLTVL.

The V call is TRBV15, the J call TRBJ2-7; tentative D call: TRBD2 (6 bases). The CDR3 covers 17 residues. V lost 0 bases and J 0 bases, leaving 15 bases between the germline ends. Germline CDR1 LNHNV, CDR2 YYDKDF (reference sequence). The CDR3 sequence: CATSRDRRAPSSYEQYV. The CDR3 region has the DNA TGTGCCACCAGCAGAGATAGGAGGGCGCCCAGCTCCTACGAGCAGTACGTC.

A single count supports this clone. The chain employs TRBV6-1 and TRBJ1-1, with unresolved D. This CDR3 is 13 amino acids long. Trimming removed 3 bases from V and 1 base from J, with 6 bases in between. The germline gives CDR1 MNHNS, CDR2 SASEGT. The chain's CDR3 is CASSEPGNTEAFF. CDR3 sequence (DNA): TGTGCCAGCAGTGAGCCCGGGAACACTGAAGCTTTCTTT.

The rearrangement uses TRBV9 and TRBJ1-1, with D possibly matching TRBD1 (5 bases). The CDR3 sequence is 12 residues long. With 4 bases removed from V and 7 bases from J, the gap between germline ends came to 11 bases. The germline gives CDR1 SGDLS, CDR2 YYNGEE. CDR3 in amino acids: CASSPWGGEAFF. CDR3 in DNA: TGTGCCAGCAGCCCCTGGGGGGGTGAAGCTTTCTTT.

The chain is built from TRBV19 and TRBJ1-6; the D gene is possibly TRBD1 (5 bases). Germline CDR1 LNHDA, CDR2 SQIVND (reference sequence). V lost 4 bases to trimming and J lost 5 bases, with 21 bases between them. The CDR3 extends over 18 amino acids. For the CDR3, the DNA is TGTGCCAGTAGTACTATAGCAGGGAGAGTTCTGGATAATTCACCCCTCCACTTT. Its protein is CASSTIAGRVLDNSPLHF.

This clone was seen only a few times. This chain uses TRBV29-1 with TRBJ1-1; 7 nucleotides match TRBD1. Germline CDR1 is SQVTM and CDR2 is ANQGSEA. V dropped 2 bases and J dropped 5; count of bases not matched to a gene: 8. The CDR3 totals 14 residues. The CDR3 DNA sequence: TGCAGCGTTGAAATCCAACAGGGGAGGACTGAAGCTTTCTTT. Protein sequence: CSVEIQQGRTEAFF.

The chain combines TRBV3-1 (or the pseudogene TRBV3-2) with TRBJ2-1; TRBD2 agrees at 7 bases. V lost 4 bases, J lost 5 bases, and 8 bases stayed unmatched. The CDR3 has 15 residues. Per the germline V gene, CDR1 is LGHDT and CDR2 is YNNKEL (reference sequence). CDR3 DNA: TGTGCCAGCAGCCCAGGGACTAACCAGAACAATGAGCAGTTCTTC. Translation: CASSPGTNQNNEQFF.

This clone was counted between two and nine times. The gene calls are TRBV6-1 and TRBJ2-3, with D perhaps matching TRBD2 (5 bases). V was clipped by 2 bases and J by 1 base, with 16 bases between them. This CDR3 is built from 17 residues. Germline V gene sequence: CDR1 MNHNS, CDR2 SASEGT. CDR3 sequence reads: CASSESPPGWGTDTQYF. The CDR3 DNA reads TGTGCCAGCAGTGAATCACCCCCGGGATGGGGCACAGATACGCAGTATTTT.

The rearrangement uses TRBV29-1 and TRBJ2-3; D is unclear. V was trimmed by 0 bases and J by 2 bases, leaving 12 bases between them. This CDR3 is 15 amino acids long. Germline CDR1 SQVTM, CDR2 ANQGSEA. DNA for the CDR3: TGCAGCGTTGAAGATCAAGCAGGCTCCACAGATACGCAGTATTTT. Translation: CSVEDQAGSTDTQYF.

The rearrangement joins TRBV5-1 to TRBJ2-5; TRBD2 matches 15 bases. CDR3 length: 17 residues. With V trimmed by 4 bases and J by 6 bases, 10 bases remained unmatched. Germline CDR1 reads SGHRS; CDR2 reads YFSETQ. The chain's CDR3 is CASSDPGLAGGRKTQYF. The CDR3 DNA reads TGCGCCAGCAGCGACCCTGGACTAGCGGGAGGGAGAAAGACCCAGTACTTC.

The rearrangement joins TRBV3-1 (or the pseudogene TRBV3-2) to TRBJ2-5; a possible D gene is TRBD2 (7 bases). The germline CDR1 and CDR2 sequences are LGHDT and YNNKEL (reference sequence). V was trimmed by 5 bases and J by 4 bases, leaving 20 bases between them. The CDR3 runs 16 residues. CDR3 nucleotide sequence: TGTGCCAGCAGCGACGTCAACGGGGGGCGCCGAGAGACCCAGTACTTC. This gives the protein CASSDVNGGRRETQYF.

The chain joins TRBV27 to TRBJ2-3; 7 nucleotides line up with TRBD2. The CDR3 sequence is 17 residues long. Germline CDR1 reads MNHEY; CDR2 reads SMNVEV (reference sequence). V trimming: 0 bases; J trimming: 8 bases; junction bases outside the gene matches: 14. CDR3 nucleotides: TGTGCCAGCAGTTTATCGAAGCGGGGTGCTGTTGCGTTTACGCAGTATTTT. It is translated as CASSLSKRGAVAFTQYF.

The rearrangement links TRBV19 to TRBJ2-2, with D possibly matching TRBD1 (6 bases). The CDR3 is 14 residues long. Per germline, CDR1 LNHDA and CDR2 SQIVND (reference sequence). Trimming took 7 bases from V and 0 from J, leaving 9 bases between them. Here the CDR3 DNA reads TGTGCCAGTAAAGGGGGTCCGAACACCGGGGAGCTGTTTTTT. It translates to CASKGGPNTGELFF.

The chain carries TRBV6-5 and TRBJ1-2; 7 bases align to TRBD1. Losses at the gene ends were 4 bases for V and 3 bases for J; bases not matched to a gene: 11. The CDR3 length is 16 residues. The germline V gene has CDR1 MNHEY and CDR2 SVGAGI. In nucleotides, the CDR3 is TGTGCCAGCAGTTCTCGGACAGGAGGGCCTCACTATGGCTACACCTTC. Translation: CASSSRTGGPHYGYTF.

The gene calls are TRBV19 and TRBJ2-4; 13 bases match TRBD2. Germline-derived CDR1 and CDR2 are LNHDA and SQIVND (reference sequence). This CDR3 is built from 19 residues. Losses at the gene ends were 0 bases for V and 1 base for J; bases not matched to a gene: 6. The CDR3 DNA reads TGTGCCAGTAGTATAGATCTACTAGCGGGAGGGCTGGCCAAAAACATTCAGTACTTC. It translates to CASSIDLLAGGLAKNIQYF.